This entry is about one TCR beta chain. The CDR3 sequence is 15 residues long. CDR1 is SGHVS, CDR2 FQNEAQ, per germline. V was clipped by 5 bases and J by 0 bases; unmatched bases: 5. These data belong to a study of cytomegalovirus exposure and HLA in healthy donors. The PCR was carried out with 60 Vbeta primers and 13 Jbeta primers. Data came from immunoSEQ multiplex PCR; TCRdb stores just in-frame clones and leaves some out. The sample has approximately 200,000 clones; roughly 83% are singletons. The chain is built from TRBV7-8 and TRBJ2-7, with 9 bases aligning to TRBD2. The sequence was collected from a boy aged 5-17 years in good health and CMV-seronegative. Material: PBMCs. CDR3 loop: CASSTRGGGSYEQYF. CDR3 nucleotides: TGTGCCAGCAGCACGCGGGGGGGAGGCTCCTACGAGCAGTACTTC. Supplemented by reference TRBV7-8 and TRBJ2-7, the full variable domain reads GAGVSQSPRYKVAKRGQDVALRCDPISGHVSLFWYQQALGQGPEFLTYFQNEAQLDKSGLPSDRFFAERPEGSVSTLKIQRTQQEDSAVYLCASSTRGGGSYEQYFGPGTRLTVT.